Below are 32 T cell receptor beta chains sequenced from a single sample in a study of shared clonotypes between healthy human individuals. Sequenced by immunoSEQ multiplex PCR; TCRdb stores in-frame clones only, minus some. The table has 2 million to 2.5 million clones, under 97% seen once. The sample consisted of naive CD4+ T cells sorted from blood. As for subset: CD45RA+ positively selected. The receptors were sampled from a man aged 18-30 years in good health.

The chain couples TRBV11-1 to TRBJ1-1, with 7 bases aligning to TRBD1. CDR1 SGHAT and CDR2 FQDESV come from the germline V gene (reference sequence). This CDR3 region has 14 residues. Losses at the gene ends were 3 bases for V and 3 bases for J; bases not matched to a gene: 4. The CDR3 DNA follows: TGTGCCAGCAGCTTCGACAGGGCGTACACTGAAGCTTTCTTT. Protein sequence: CASSFDRAYTEAFF.

The chain uses TRBV29-1 and TRBJ1-5; a weak D match, TRBD1 (6 bases). Germline CDR1 SQVTM, CDR2 ANQGSEA. The CDR3 covers 12 residues. V lost 6 bases, J lost 3 bases, and 9 bases lay in between. The CDR3 reads CSVRDTNQPQHF. Written as DNA, the CDR3 is TGCAGCGTCCGGGACACCAATCAGCCCCAGCATTTT.

This clone came up once. V gene TRBV6-1 combines with J gene TRBJ1-1; D is perhaps TRBD1 (5 bases). V was pared by 11 bases and J by 4 bases, with 17 bases between. This CDR3 has 13 residues. Germline V lookup: CDR1 MNHNS, CDR2 SASEGT. This CDR3 is CAGGKQGGTEAFF. CDR3 DNA: TGTGCCGGCGGAAAGCAGGGAGGCACTGAAGCTTTCTTT.

The chain employs TRBV5-1 and TRBJ2-2; D is ambiguous. V lost 1 base and J 5 bases, leaving 15 bases between the germline ends. Germline loops: CDR1 SGHRS, CDR2 YFSETQ. The CDR3 is 16 residues long. The CDR3 bases are TGCGCCAGCAGCTTGTTGTATGGGGATGTAACCGGGGAGCTGTTTTTT. Amino acid sequence: CASSLLYGDVTGELFF.

V usage is TRBV19 and J usage is TRBJ1-1, with D perhaps TRBD1 (6 bases). Germline V gene data show CDR1 as LNHDA and CDR2 as SQIVND (reference sequence). The CDR3 spans 17 residues. Trimming took 3 bases from V and 1 from J, leaving 18 bases between them. CDR3: CASSIDELGRGNTEAFF. The CDR3 bases are TGTGCCAGTAGTATCGATGAACTGGGCAGGGGGAACACTGAAGCTTTCTTT.

The chain recombines TRBV4-1 with TRBJ2-7, with D unresolved. The CDR3 is made up of 13 amino acids. CDR1 and CDR2 from the germline V gene are MGHRA and YSYEKL. Trimming stripped 6 bases from V and 6 bases from J, with 15 bases between. Here the CDR3 reads CASSLELRIEQYF. The CDR3 DNA reads TGCGCCAGCAGTCTTGAGCTGCGGATCGAGCAGTACTTC.

V is TRBV6-4 and J is TRBJ2-2, with D unresolved. Germline CDR1 reads MRHNA; CDR2 reads SNTAGT. V lost 3 bases and J lost 4, with 12 bases in between. The CDR3 consists of 15 residues. For the CDR3, the DNA is TGTGCCAGCAGTGAATACGTGTGGAGCACCGGGGAGCTGTTTTTT. Protein product: CASSEYVWSTGELFF.

The chain recombines TRBV5-1 with TRBJ2-1; perhaps TRBD2 as D (6 bases). The V and J ends lost 10 bases and 5 bases respectively, with 13 bases between them. This CDR3 is 12 amino acids long. Germline lookup yields CDR1 SGHRS and CDR2 YFSETQ. DNA for the CDR3: TGCGCCTCCGAAGGAGGGCACAATGAGCAGTTCTTC. This gives the protein CASEGGHNEQFF.

This clone has a handful of counts. The chain joins TRBV18 to TRBJ2-7; perhaps TRBD1 as D (6 bases). The germline V and J ends were trimmed by 4 bases and 2 bases, with 9 bases remaining between them. In germline, CDR1 is KGHSH, CDR2 LQKENI. This CDR3 is 13 amino acids long. The CDR3, as DNA: TGTGCCAGCTCACTTAGACAGGCCTACGAGCAGTACTTC. Its protein product is CASSLRQAYEQYF.

The chain links TRBV18 to TRBJ2-7, with 8 nucleotides matching TRBD1. Trimming at V came to 2 bases and at J to 0 bases, leaving 6 bases not matched to a gene. Per germline, CDR1 KGHSH and CDR2 LQKENI. There are 16 residues in the CDR3. Here the CDR3 reads CASSPLATGGSYEQYF. The CDR3, as DNA: TGTGCCAGCTCACCATTAGCCACAGGGGGCTCCTACGAGCAGTACTTC. Looking up the rest from reference TRBV18 and TRBJ2-7 gives the full variable domain: NAGVMQNPRHLVRRRGQEARLRCSPMKGHSHVYWYRQLPEEGLKFMVYLQKENIIDESGMPKERFSAEFPKEGPSILRIQQVVRGDSAAYFCASSPLATGGSYEQYFGPGTRLTVT.

The V gene is TRBV11-2, the J gene TRBJ1-5; the D is unclear. The CDR3 extends over 13 amino acids. Germline-derived CDR1 and CDR2 are SGHAT and FQNNGV. Trimming took off 4 bases at V and 4 bases at J, with 8 bases between the two ends. CDR3 coding DNA: TGTGCCAGCAGCTGGAGTGAGAATCAGCCCCAGCATTTT. Translation: CASSWSENQPQHF.

The gene calls are TRBV6-1 and TRBJ1-6, with D unclear. Deletions cut 0 bases from V and 3 bases from J, with 9 bases between. The CDR3 contains 16 residues. Germline CDR1 is MNHNS and CDR2 is SASEGT. The CDR3 is CASSEAESVYNSPLHF. Here the CDR3 DNA reads TGTGCCAGCAGTGAAGCTGAATCCGTCTATAATTCACCCCTCCACTTT.

The chain uses TRBV5-6 and TRBJ2-3, with 11 positions matching TRBD2. Germline loops: CDR1 SGHDT, CDR2 YYEEEE. The V and J ends lost 2 bases and 2 bases, in that order; junction bases with no gene match: 10. There are 18 residues in the CDR3. For the CDR3, the DNA is TGTGCCAGCAGCTTTTTAGGTCTAGCGGGGGGAAACACAGATACGCAGTATTTT. Encoded protein: CASSFLGLAGGNTDTQYF.

This clone was counted once. The chain employs TRBV6-5 and TRBJ1-4, with 9 nucleotides matching TRBD1. The CDR3 consists of 14 residues. V gave up 5 bases and J gave up 7 bases; unmatched junction bases: 5. Germline loops: CDR1 MNHEY, CDR2 SVGAGI. The CDR3 bases are TGTGCCAGCAGTCACAGGGGGCCTGGTGAAAAACTGTTTTTT. It translates to CASSHRGPGEKLFF.

The genes are TRBV4-1 and TRBJ2-7, with TRBD1 matching 8 bases. This CDR3 has 17 residues. Germline V gene lookup returns CDR1 MGHRA and CDR2 YSYEKL. V was clipped by 0 bases and J by 7 bases; unmatched bases: 14. CDR3 residues: CASSQDDQGRGPWEQYF. DNA of the CDR3: TGCGCCAGCAGCCAAGATGACCAGGGCAGGGGGCCCTGGGAGCAGTACTTC.

The table lists this clone with a count of one. Other DNA sequences in the same sample also yield this CDR3. The J gene is TRBJ2-7, the V gene TRBV5-1; perhaps TRBD1 as D (6 bases). Looked up from germline, CDR1 is SGHRS and CDR2 is YFSETQ. The germline V and J ends were trimmed by 3 bases and 1 base, with 11 bases remaining between them. CDR3 length: 14 residues. The CDR3 nucleotides read TGCGCCAGCAGCTCGCAAGGGGGATCCTACGAGCAGTACTTC. Translation gives CASSSQGGSYEQYF.

There are a few counts of this clone. Other DNA sequences in the same sample also yield this CDR3. V and J are TRBV30 and TRBJ1-5, with TRBD1 as a possible D gene (5 bases). Germline CDR1 GTSNPN, CDR2 SVGIG (reference sequence). This CDR3 comprises 14 residues. The V gene lost 1 base and the J gene lost 4 bases, with 11 bases spanning the gap. This chain's CDR3 is CAWSAGAPNQPQHF. CDR3 nucleotides: TGTGCCTGGAGTGCTGGGGCCCCAAATCAGCCCCAGCATTTT. The full variable domain, rest sourced from reference TRBV30 and TRBJ1-5, is SQTIHQWPATLVQPVGSPLSLECTVEGTSNPNLYWYRQAAGRGLQLLFYSVGIGQISSEVPQNLSASRPQDRQFILSSKKLLLSDSGFYLCAWSAGAPNQPQHFGDGTRLSIL.

The rearrangement uses TRBV18 and TRBJ2-7, with D maybe TRBD2 (6 bases). V was pared by 3 bases and J by 6 bases, with 18 bases between. Looked up from germline, CDR1 is KGHSH and CDR2 is LQKENI. This CDR3 has 15 residues. The CDR3 loop is CASSPLPGLGVEQYF. As DNA, the CDR3 is TGTGCCAGCTCACCTCTTCCGGGACTCGGGGTCGAGCAGTACTTC.

This clone was observed a single time. Other DNA sequences within the sample encode an identical CDR3. The chain is built from TRBV7-2 and TRBJ1-4; D not resolved. The CDR3 is 14 residues long. The ends were cut back, 3 bases at V and 4 bases at J, with 9 bases in the middle. The germline V gene encodes CDR1 SGHTA and CDR2 FQGNSA. In nucleotides, the CDR3 is TGTGCCAGCAGCTTGAGCAGTCTTAATGAAAAACTGTTTTTT. Translation gives CASSLSSLNEKLFF.

A note on this clone: This sample also contains other DNA sequences that code for the same CDR3. The genes are TRBV18 and TRBJ2-7; 10 bases line up with TRBD2. The V and J ends lost 2 bases and 3 bases, in that order; junction bases with no gene match: 1. Germline assignment: CDR1 KGHSH and CDR2 LQKENI. This CDR3 comprises 14 residues. CDR3 amino acids: CASSPASGSYEQYF. The CDR3 DNA reads TGTGCCAGCTCACCAGCTAGCGGGAGCTACGAGCAGTACTTC. The full variable domain, with the rest looked up from reference TRBV18 and TRBJ2-7, is NAGVMQNPRHLVRRRGQEARLRCSPMKGHSHVYWYRQLPEEGLKFMVYLQKENIIDESGMPKERFSAEFPKEGPSILRIQQVVRGDSAAYFCASSPASGSYEQYFGPGTRLTVT.

This chain joins TRBV6-6 and TRBJ1-1; D gene unclear. CDR3 size: 14 residues. From germline, CDR1 is MNHNY and CDR2 SVGAGI (reference sequence). Trimming took 5 bases from V and 3 from J, leaving 13 bases between them. The CDR3 protein is CASSARTDYTEAFF. The CDR3 DNA is TGTGCCAGCAGTGCCCGGACGGATTACACTGAAGCTTTCTTT.

This chain joins TRBV7-9 and TRBJ1-6; D is ambiguous. The germline V gene encodes CDR1 SEHNR and CDR2 FQNEAQ (reference sequence). The CDR3 totals 13 residues. V dropped 5 bases and J dropped 7 bases, with 9 bases sitting between them. CDR3 sequence: CASSGEGNSPLHF. The CDR3 DNA reads as TGTGCCAGCAGCGGGGAGGGAAATTCACCCCTCCACTTT.

This clone is a singleton in its sample. V gene TRBV27 combines with J gene TRBJ2-7, with TRBD2 identical over 8 bases. J was trimmed by 0 bases and V by 1 base; bases with no gene match: 8. Germline loops: CDR1 MNHEY, CDR2 SMNVEV (reference sequence). The CDR3 runs to 17 residues. The CDR3 nucleotides read TGTGCCAGCAGTTTATTCTTTGAGACTAGCGCCTCCTACGAGCAGTACTTC. Its protein product is CASSLFFETSASYEQYF.

The V call is TRBV5-4, the J call TRBJ1-1; D call uncertain. Deletions cut 7 bases from V and 2 bases from J, with 15 bases between. CDR1 is SGHNT and CDR2 is YYREEE in the germline V gene (reference sequence). The CDR3 length is 14 residues. As DNA, the CDR3 is TGTGCCAGCTTCCCAGCGATTTCTAACACTGAAGCTTTCTTT. Protein product: CASFPAISNTEAFF.

On this clone itself: Other DNA sequences in the same sample also yield this CDR3. The chain employs TRBV19 and TRBJ2-7; D is unresolved. This CDR3 spans 12 amino acids. Germline values: CDR1 LNHDA, CDR2 SQIVND (reference sequence). Trimming removed 3 bases from V and 5 bases from J, with 8 bases in between. In DNA form, the CDR3 reads TGTGCCAGTAGTATGGTCGGAAACGAGCAGTACTTC. Protein: CASSMVGNEQYF.

The chain is built from TRBV4-2 and TRBJ2-1; TRBD1 might be the D (5 bases). Germline V gene data show CDR1 as LGHNA and CDR2 as YNFKEQ. Trimming cost V 0 bases and J 7 bases, with 13 bases left between them. This CDR3 region has 15 residues. CDR3 protein: CASSQEALGVNEQFF. The CDR3 bases are TGTGCCAGCAGCCAAGAGGCGTTAGGGGTGAATGAGCAGTTCTTC.

The chain joins TRBV11-2 to TRBJ2-3, with unresolved D. There are 14 residues in the CDR3. Germline V gene data show CDR1 as SGHAT and CDR2 as FQNNGV. V lost 6 bases and J lost 0, with 10 bases in between. CDR3 in DNA: TGTGCCAGCAGTTCAATTACTAGCACAGATACGCAGTATTTT. Translated, it gives CASSSITSTDTQYF. Filled out from reference TRBV11-2 and TRBJ2-3, the complete variable domain reads EAGVAQSPRYKIIEKRQSVAFWCNPISGHATLYWYQQILGQGPKLLIQFQNNGVVDDSQLPKDRFSAERLKGVDSTLKIQPAKLEDSAVYLCASSSITSTDTQYFGPGTRLTVL.

The chain links TRBV19 to TRBJ2-7, with TRBD1 matching 7 bases. V shed 9 bases and J 5 bases; nucleotides not matched to a gene: 13. The CDR3 is 14 residues long. Germline CDR1 and CDR2: LNHDA and SQIVND (reference sequence). CDR3 region: CASSWTGVRHEQYF. The CDR3 DNA is TGTGCCAGCAGTTGGACAGGTGTTCGACACGAGCAGTACTTC.

The V and J genes are TRBV7-2 and TRBJ2-7, with 11 bases matching TRBD2. The length of the CDR3 is 13 residues. The trim removed 4 bases at V and 7 bases at J, leaving 3 bases unmatched. Per germline, CDR1 SGHTA and CDR2 FQGNSA. CDR3: CASSSRLAGEQYF. CDR3 bases: TGTGCCAGCAGCTCCCGACTAGCGGGAGAGCAGTACTTC.

With regard to this clone: The same CDR3 arises from other DNA sequences in this sample as well. CDR3 residues: CASSFSNLKETQYF. Written as DNA, the CDR3 is TGTGCCAGCAGCTTCTCAAATCTAAAGGAGACCCAGTACTTC. The rearrangement links TRBV7-9 to TRBJ2-5; D gene ambiguous. From germline, CDR1 is SEHNR and CDR2 FQNEAQ (reference sequence). The CDR3 extends over 14 amino acids. Trimming cost V 3 bases and J 5 bases, with 13 bases left between them.

The chain is built from TRBV14 and TRBJ2-3; D uncertain. V lost 1 base and J 7 bases, leaving 9 bases between the germline ends. CDR1 and CDR2 from the germline V gene are SGHDN and FVKESK. The CDR3 length is 13 residues. Here the CDR3 DNA reads TGTGCCAGCAGCCAAGTAGCCGGCTATACGCAGTATTTT. It codes for CASSQVAGYTQYF.

Details on this clone: Other DNA sequences in the sample encode the same CDR3. The chain combines TRBV30 with TRBJ2-6; possibly TRBD1 for D (5 bases). Germline CDR1 is GTSNPN and CDR2 is SVGIG (reference sequence). Deletions cut 2 bases from V and 0 bases from J, with 5 bases between. The CDR3 has 14 amino acids. In nucleotides, the CDR3 is TGTGCCTGGAGTCAGGGCTCTGGGGCCAACGTCCTGACTTTC. As protein: CAWSQGSGANVLTF.